This note documents a single T cell receptor (beta chain) sequence. Antigen specificity is unknown. The entry originates in a study of cytomegalovirus exposure and HLA in healthy donors. The PCR ran on 60 Vbeta and 13 Jbeta primers. This table comes from immunoSEQ multiplex PCR, and its TCRdb copy is limited to in-frame clones, with some not included. The data hold over 100,000 clones, with more than 75% observed a single time. Study-wide points: For most TCR beta V segments, an earlier analysis put the productive rate at about 87% or about 30% of the time.

This CDR3 comprises 17 residues. Trimming took 5 bases from V and 3 from J; bases not matched to a gene: 12. Germline V gene data show CDR1 as MNHNS and CDR2 as SASEGT. The V and J genes are TRBV6-1 and TRBJ1-4; 7 positions match TRBD1. The sequence was obtained from a male donor in good health and CMV-seronegative. Sequenced material: PBMCs. The CDR3 nucleotides are TGTGCCAGCAGTCAAGGGGCAGGGGGGACGGCTAATGAAAAACTGTTTTTT. Amino acid sequence: CASSQGAGGTANEKLFF.